These 29 T cell receptor beta chains were sequenced from one sample in a study of OX40 agonist ivuxolimab in advanced cancers. Some clones are missing from TCRdb's copy, which holds only in-frame ones; the method was immunoSEQ multiplex PCR. The top ten clones hold roughly 0.3% of a sample with some 80,000 clones, roughly 84% of them seen once. Here the sequenced sample was CD4+ or CD8+ T cells sorted from blood, taken in a trial of the OX40 agonist ivuxolimab. Receptor source: an adult with an advanced solid tumor such as melanoma, head and neck, liver or kidney cancer.

As DNA, the CDR3 is TGTGCCAGCAGTTTACTTCCGGGACAGGGAAACTATGGCTACACCTTC. Protein sequence: CASSLLPGQGNYGYTF. V is TRBV28 and J is TRBJ1-2; 9 bases fit TRBD1. V lost 2 bases and J lost 2; bases outside the gene matches: 6. Germline V lookup: CDR1 MDHEN, CDR2 SYDVKM. The CDR3 extends over 16 amino acids.

J is TRBJ1-2 and V is TRBV7-5. TRBV7-5 has pseudogene status. This CDR3 has 13 amino acids. CDR3 sequence reads: CVGTRGRNYGYTF. The CDR3, as DNA: TGTGTCGGGACGCGAGGCCGCAACTATGGCTACACCTTC.

CDR3 DNA sequence: TGTGCCAGCAGACATAGCGGGGGAACCTACAATGAGCAGTTCTTC. It yields the protein CASRHSGGTYNEQFF. V is TRBV11-2 and J is TRBJ2-1; 9 nucleotides agree with TRBD2. Germline CDR1 reads SGHAT; CDR2 reads FQNNGV. V was clipped by 6 bases and J by 2 bases; unmatched bases: 5. The CDR3 loop spans 15 amino acids. Variable domain in full (rest from reference TRBV11-2 and TRBJ2-1): EAGVAQSPRYKIIEKRQSVAFWCNPISGHATLYWYQQILGQGPKLLIQFQNNGVVDDSQLPKDRFSAERLKGVDSTLKIQPAKLEDSAVYLCASRHSGGTYNEQFFGPGTRLTVL.

The chain uses TRBV9 and TRBJ2-2; 9 bases map to TRBD2. There are 14 residues in the CDR3. V gave up 6 bases and J gave up 2 bases; unmatched junction bases: 2. In germline, CDR1 is SGDLS, CDR2 YYNGEE. The CDR3 region is CASTSGINTGELFF. The CDR3, as DNA: TGTGCCAGCACTAGCGGGATTAACACCGGGGAGCTGTTTTTT.

The chain combines TRBV9 with TRBJ2-1; D call uncertain. The germline V and J ends were trimmed by 0 bases and 7 bases, with 11 bases remaining between them. Germline CDR1 reads SGDLS; CDR2 reads YYNGEE. The CDR3 length is 14 residues. The CDR3: CASSVGPLGNEQFF. The CDR3 DNA reads as TGTGCCAGCAGCGTAGGTCCCTTGGGTAATGAGCAGTTCTTC.

CDR3: CASRLVYNSRQCCTEAFF. In DNA, the CDR3 is TGTGCAAGTCGCTTAGTATATAATAGCAGACAGTGTTGTACTGAAGCTTTCTTT. This rearrangement joins TRBV12-2 to TRBJ1-1; the DNA was not compared with TRBD1, the D call given in the table. TRBV12-2 is annotated as a pseudogene. CDR3 length: 18 residues.

The chain combines TRBV10-3 with TRBJ2-2; D call uncertain. The V gene lost 6 bases and the J gene lost 5 bases, with 10 bases spanning the gap. There are 13 residues in the CDR3. Germline assignment: CDR1 ENHRY and CDR2 SYGVKD. In DNA form, the CDR3 reads TGTGCCATCAGGGGGAAGGGAACCGGGGAGCTGTTTTTT. This translates into CAIRGKGTGELFF.

This chain connects TRBV7-9 to TRBJ1-1; weak D call: TRBD1 (6 bases). With 1 base removed from V and 2 bases from J, the gap between germline ends came to 11 bases. From germline, CDR1 is SEHNR and CDR2 FQNEAQ (reference sequence). The CDR3 consists of 15 residues. For the CDR3, the DNA is TGTGCCAGCAGCTTAGTCCAGGGGACTAACACTGAAGCTTTCTTT. It encodes CASSLVQGTNTEAFF.

The V and J genes are TRBV21-1 and TRBJ1-1; no check of the table's D call, TRBD1, against the DNA was made. TRBV21-1 is a documented pseudogene. The CDR3 runs to 15 residues. This CDR3 is CASSLRQGRRTEAFF. CDR3 DNA sequence: TGTGCCAGCAGCCTCCGACAGGGTCGTAGAACTGAAGCTTTCTTT.

V and J are TRBV7-9 and TRBJ2-3; TRBD2 is a possible D gene (7 bases). The CDR3 has 15 residues. Germline V gene lookup returns CDR1 SEHNR and CDR2 FQNEAQ (reference sequence). V dropped 2 bases and J dropped 2 bases, with 11 bases sitting between them. The DNA for the CDR3 is TGTGCCAGCAGCTTATACGCGGGGGCCACAGATACGCAGTATTTT. It translates to CASSLYAGATDTQYF.

In this sample, this clone turned up once. This sample also contains other DNA sequences that code for the same CDR3. V gene TRBV5-4 combines with J gene TRBJ1-3; D remains ambiguous. V was cut by 4 bases and J by 0 bases, with 8 bases left in between. The CDR3 is 14 residues long. Germline V gives CDR1 SGHNT, CDR2 YYREEE (reference sequence). CDR3 in amino acids: CASSPGGSGNTIYF. CDR3 DNA: TGTGCCAGCAGCCCGGGTGGCTCTGGAAACACCATATATTTT.

This clone was seen only once. This chain connects TRBV27 to TRBJ1-3; the match to TRBD1 covers 8 bases. The CDR3 runs to 16 residues. Germline loops: CDR1 MNHEY, CDR2 SMNVEV (reference sequence). J was trimmed by 2 bases and V by 5 bases; bases with no gene match: 8. The CDR3 region is CASSPNTGGPGNTIYF. The DNA of the CDR3 is TGTGCCAGCAGTCCTAACACAGGGGGGCCTGGAAACACCATATATTTT.

This chain joins TRBV7-2 and TRBJ1-2; D is uncertain. Germline V gives CDR1 SGHTA, CDR2 FQGNSA. The CDR3 contains 15 residues. Trimming shortened V by 3 bases and J by 4 bases, and 15 bases separated the two germline ends. The CDR3 nucleotides are TGTGCCAGCAGCTTCGAGTCCCCGCCACTCTATGGCTACACCTTC. Translation: CASSFESPPLYGYTF.

The rearrangement joins TRBV7-3 to TRBJ2-5; D remains unclear. Looked up from germline, CDR1 is SGHTA and CDR2 is FQGTGA. The CDR3 has 12 residues. V was clipped by 5 bases and J by 5 bases, with 9 bases between them. The CDR3 nucleotides read TGTGCCAGCAGCCTCCTCGGGGAGACCCAGTACTTC. Translating it yields CASSLLGETQYF.

V gene TRBV14 combines with J gene TRBJ2-5; no firm D call. There are 14 residues in the CDR3. Germline V lookup: CDR1 SGHDN, CDR2 FVKESK. V was shortened by 0 bases and J by 4 bases, with 9 bases between the two germline ends. CDR3 in amino acids: CASSQDHVRETQYF. The DNA of the CDR3 is TGTGCCAGCAGCCAAGATCACGTACGAGAGACCCAGTACTTC.

V and J are TRBV6-4 and TRBJ2-6, with 9 nucleotides matching TRBD1. After removal of 4 bases from V and 2 bases from J, the junction contained 3 bases not matched to a gene. Germline values: CDR1 MRHNA, CDR2 SNTAGT. CDR3 length equals 16 residues. CDR3: CASSGTGAAGANVLTF. The CDR3 bases are TGTGCCAGCAGTGGGACAGGGGCTGCTGGGGCCAACGTCCTGACTTTC.

The rearrangement links TRBV5-1 to TRBJ2-1; TRBD1 might be the D (6 bases). The CDR3 runs 16 residues. Trimming shortened V by 5 bases and J by 4 bases, and 19 bases separated the two germline ends. Germline V gene data show CDR1 as SGHRS and CDR2 as YFSETQ. CDR3 sequence: CASSLDRSATYNEQFF. The DNA of the CDR3 is TGCGCCAGCAGTTTAGACAGGTCCGCCACTTACAATGAGCAGTTCTTC.

The CDR3, as DNA: TGCAGCGTTCAACGAGGGAGCACAGATACGCAGTATTTT. It is translated as CSVQRGSTDTQYF. The chain couples TRBV29-1 to TRBJ2-3; maybe TRBD2 (5 bases). Per the germline V gene, CDR1 is SQVTM and CDR2 is ANQGSEA. There are 13 residues in the CDR3. V lost 5 bases and J lost 0, with 9 bases in between.

CDR3 amino acids: CASSLWGIGKADTGELFF. The CDR3 DNA is TGTGCCAGCAGTTTATGGGGCATTGGGAAAGCGGACACCGGGGAGCTGTTTTTT. The rearrangement uses TRBV28 and TRBJ2-2, with D tentatively TRBD2 (5 bases). The CDR3 is made up of 18 amino acids. Trimming took 0 bases from V and 3 from J, leaving 17 bases between them. The germline gives CDR1 MDHEN, CDR2 SYDVKM.

The V and J genes are TRBV6-5 and TRBJ1-5; D is unclear. The V and J ends lost 6 bases and 5 bases respectively, with 11 bases between them. CDR3 length: 13 residues. CDR1 and CDR2 from the germline V gene are MNHEY and SVGAGI. The CDR3 nucleotides read TGTGCCAGCAGCCTACATGGTTATCAGCCCCAGCATTTT. Translation gives CASSLHGYQPQHF.

The chain employs TRBV4-1 and TRBJ2-7; 10 bases map to TRBD2. CDR1 and CDR2 from the germline V gene are MGHRA and YSYEKL. The CDR3 extends over 16 amino acids. J gave up 3 bases and V 0 bases, and 5 bases lay outside the gene matches. This CDR3 is CASSQDRVAGGYEQYF. The CDR3 DNA sequence: TGCGCCAGCAGCCAAGATCGTGTAGCGGGAGGCTACGAGCAGTACTTC.

The chain combines TRBV19 with TRBJ1-2, with no clear D. This CDR3 is 12 amino acids long. V lost 5 bases to trimming and J lost 8 bases, with 12 bases between them. Germline V lookup: CDR1 LNHDA, CDR2 SQIVND (reference sequence). CDR3 residues: CASSPDRAGYTF. The CDR3 DNA reads as TGTGCCAGTAGTCCTGACCGTGCCGGCTACACCTTC.

The chain recombines TRBV30 with TRBJ1-2; TRBD1 agrees at 7 bases. The CDR3 contains 17 residues. The V and J ends lost 2 bases and 6 bases, in that order; junction bases with no gene match: 18. Germline CDR1 and CDR2: GTSNPN and SVGIG (reference sequence). CDR3 sequence: CAWSITRTGSNWHGYTF. Here the CDR3 DNA reads TGTGCCTGGAGTATCACCCGGACAGGTAGTAATTGGCATGGCTACACCTTC.

The gene calls are TRBV19 and TRBJ2-3, with D uncertain. CDR1 is LNHDA and CDR2 is SQIVND in the germline V gene (reference sequence). The CDR3 contains 15 residues. Trimming cost V 3 bases and J 0 bases, with 10 bases left between them. Written as DNA, the CDR3 is TGTGCCAGTAGTATGGCGGCGGTAAGCACAGATACGCAGTATTTT. As protein: CASSMAAVSTDTQYF. Based on the CDR3 plus reference TRBV19 and TRBJ2-3, the full variable domain is DGGITQSPKYLFRKEGQNVTLSCEQNLNHDAMYWYRQDPGQGLRLIYYSQIVNDFQKGDIAEGYSVSREKKESFPLTVTSAQKNPTAFYLCASSMAAVSTDTQYFGPGTRLTVL.

The chain couples TRBV7-2 to TRBJ2-7; possible D gene TRBD2, 5 bases. Germline V CDR1 and CDR2: SGHTA, FQGNSA. The CDR3 consists of 16 residues. The V end lost 1 base, the J end lost 3 bases, and 16 bases lay between the germline ends. The CDR3 DNA is TGTGCCAGCAGCTTAGGGTCCGGGGTGGCAGGCTACGAGCAGTACTTC. It codes for CASSLGSGVAGYEQYF.

The rearrangement joins TRBV6-5 to TRBJ1-4, with 8 nucleotides matching TRBD1. V was clipped by 5 bases and J by 7 bases; unmatched bases: 6. The CDR3 is 14 amino acids. CDR1 and CDR2 from the germline V gene are MNHEY and SVGAGI. CDR3 nucleotides: TGTGCCAGCAGTAGGACAGGGATGGGTGAAAAACTGTTTTTT. Translated, it gives CASSRTGMGEKLFF.

This rearrangement joins TRBV19 to TRBJ2-1; D perhaps matches TRBD2 (7 bases). The CDR3 has 16 residues. V was pared by 3 bases and J by 4 bases, with 16 bases between. Looked up from germline, CDR1 is LNHDA and CDR2 is SQIVND (reference sequence). CDR3 protein: CASSIRGGSYYNEQFF. CDR3 sequence (DNA): TGTGCCAGTAGTATTAGGGGGGGTTCCTATTACAATGAGCAGTTCTTC. Supplemented by reference TRBV19 and TRBJ2-1, the full variable domain reads DGGITQSPKYLFRKEGQNVTLSCEQNLNHDAMYWYRQDPGQGLRLIYYSQIVNDFQKGDIAEGYSVSREKKESFPLTVTSAQKNPTAFYLCASSIRGGSYYNEQFFGPGTRLTVL.

V and J are TRBV2 and TRBJ2-1, with 11 bases that match TRBD2. With V trimmed by 4 bases and J by 5 bases, 7 bases remained unmatched. This CDR3 has 16 residues. Germline V gene lookup returns CDR1 SNHLY and CDR2 FYNNEI. Here the CDR3 DNA reads TGTGCCAGCAGTGCGACTACTAGCGGGGGACACAATGAGCAGTTCTTC. Protein: CASSATTSGGHNEQFF.

The chain uses TRBV30 and TRBJ1-1; D is possibly TRBD1 (5 bases). Deletions cut 2 bases from V and 4 bases from J, with 11 bases between. CDR3 size: 13 residues. Germline CDR1 GTSNPN, CDR2 SVGIG (reference sequence). In DNA form, the CDR3 reads TGTGCCTGGAGTCCGGACACCGCCACTGAAGCTTTCTTT. Its translation is CAWSPDTATEAFF.